The 10 T cell receptor beta chains below come from one sample, sequenced in a study of cytomegalovirus exposure and HLA in healthy donors. 60 Vbeta and 13 Jbeta primers were used in PCR. The data were produced by immunoSEQ multiplex PCR, yet TCRdb's version contains in-frame clones alone and is incomplete. The table has 90,000 to 120,000 clones, 78% seen once; the top ten hold approximately 1.7%. The sequencing input was PBMCs. The receptor source for this set is a woman in her 40s in good health and CMV-seronegative.

The chain recombines TRBV14 with TRBJ2-1; D may be TRBD2 (5 bases). From germline, CDR1 is SGHDN and CDR2 FVKESK. The CDR3 runs to 18 residues. V shed 2 bases and J shed 8 bases, with 25 bases lying between them. The CDR3 sequence is CASSQWTSPSPSEDEQFF. The CDR3 DNA reads as TGTGCCAGCAGCCAATGGACTTCGCCTTCCCCTTCGGAGGATGAGCAGTTCTTC.

The V gene is TRBV19, the J gene TRBJ2-1; weak D call: TRBD1 (5 bases). Germline assignment: CDR1 LNHDA and CDR2 SQIVND (reference sequence). CDR3 length: 14 residues. V was clipped by 4 bases and J by 9 bases, with 16 bases between them. This chain's CDR3 is CASSNQGGSGEQFF. CDR3 nucleotide sequence: TGTGCCAGTAGTAACCAGGGTGGGTCTGGTGAGCAGTTCTTC.

About this clone: Other DNA sequences in the same sample also yield this CDR3. This chain uses TRBV27 with TRBJ1-2; 8 bases are a match to TRBD1. Germline V gives CDR1 MNHEY, CDR2 SMNVEV (reference sequence). This CDR3 comprises 15 residues. Losses at the gene ends were 4 bases for V and 4 bases for J; bases not matched to a gene: 8. CDR3 DNA: TGTGCCAGCAGTTACGGGACAGGCCCTGGCTATGGCTACACCTTC. Its translation: CASSYGTGPGYGYTF.

The V gene is TRBV9, the J gene TRBJ2-3, with 8 bases matching TRBD2. This CDR3 contains 17 residues. The V and J ends lost 2 bases and 2 bases, in that order; junction bases with no gene match: 10. Germline CDR1 SGDLS, CDR2 YYNGEE. CDR3 region: CASSVLGAGGITDTQYF. CDR3 DNA: TGTGCCAGCAGCGTCCTGGGGGCGGGAGGTATCACAGATACGCAGTATTTT.

The V and J genes are TRBV28 and TRBJ1-1; D not certain. The CDR3 is 14 residues long. Trimming cost V 7 bases and J 0 bases, with 12 bases left between them. The germline CDR1 and CDR2 sequences are MDHEN and SYDVKM. As DNA, the CDR3 is TGTGCCAGCACCGTTGCGGGAGTGAACACTGAAGCTTTCTTT. It specifies CASTVAGVNTEAFF.

The rearrangement joins TRBV27 to TRBJ1-1; a weak D match, TRBD1 (6 bases). V lost 6 bases and J 8 bases, leaving 16 bases between the germline ends. Per germline, CDR1 MNHEY and CDR2 SMNVEV (reference sequence). This CDR3 comprises 13 residues. The DNA for the CDR3 is TGTGCCAGCAGAGCCGGGGGGGCGCCGGAAGCTTTCTTT. Its translation is CASRAGGAPEAFF.

The chain links TRBV25-1 to TRBJ1-1; unclear D gene. V shed 5 bases and J shed 2 bases, with 12 bases lying between them. Germline lookup yields CDR1 MGHDK and CDR2 SYGVNS. The CDR3 extends over 14 amino acids. CDR3 sequence reads: CASSRMGRNTEAFF. CDR3 nucleotides: TGTGCCAGCAGTAGGATGGGGAGAAACACTGAAGCTTTCTTT.

The chain couples TRBV29-1 to TRBJ2-1; 7 bases agree with TRBD2. V lost 5 bases to trimming and J lost 4 bases; unmatched junction nucleotides: 8. The V gene's germline CDR1 is SQVTM and CDR2 ANQGSEA. CDR3 length equals 14 residues. The CDR3 region is CSVPGTNTYNEQFF. The CDR3 DNA is TGCAGCGTTCCCGGGACTAACACTTACAATGAGCAGTTCTTC.

J is TRBJ2-7 and V is TRBV28; possible D gene TRBD2, 5 bases. The CDR3 spans 15 residues. V lost 2 bases to trimming and J lost 3 bases, with 14 bases between them. Germline V gene lookup returns CDR1 MDHEN and CDR2 SYDVKM. The CDR3: CASSLGHGGDYEQYF. CDR3 nucleotides: TGTGCCAGCAGTTTAGGGCACGGAGGCGACTACGAGCAGTACTTC.

The rearrangement uses TRBV28 and TRBJ2-1; possibly TRBD1 for D (6 bases). Germline-derived CDR1 and CDR2 are MDHEN and SYDVKM. The CDR3 covers 14 residues. The germline V and J ends were trimmed by 3 bases and 5 bases, with 11 bases remaining between them. In DNA, the CDR3 is TGTGCCAGCAGTTTTGGGGGCGCGAACAATGAGCAGTTCTTC. Amino acids: CASSFGGANNEQFF.